A selection of T cell receptor beta chains follows, all from one sample in a study of T cell responses to AZD1222 COVID-19 vaccine. Assay: immunoSEQ multiplex PCR; the TCRdb copy retains only in-frame clones and omits some. The table lists fewer than 85,000 clones, about 88% of them singletons. Specimen: peripheral blood, collected 28 days after the second AZD1222 dose. The receptor set was obtained from an adult who received the AZD1222 COVID-19 vaccine. The CDR3 runs from the conserved cysteine through the conserved F or W. Fields, in order: D gene, J gene, V gene, CDR3 DNA, CDR3 protein. D genes are given only for firm matches.

>.|TRBJ1-1|TRBV19
TGTGCCAGTAGTATTGGGGGGGCAAGGACTGAAGCTTTCTTT
CASSIGGARTEAFF
>.|TRBJ2-3|TRBV27
TGTGCCAGCCGAACAGGGACAGATACGCAGTATTTT
CASRTGTDTQYF
>.|TRBJ2-1|TRBV19
TGTGCCAGTAGTCCCCTCGCCCAGAACACGTACAATGAGCAGTTCTTC
CASSPLAQNTYNEQFF
>.|TRBJ1-5|TRBV5-8
TGTGCCAGCAGCTTTTCCCTTAATCAGCCCCAGCATTTT
CASSFSLNQPQHF
>.|TRBJ2-3|TRBV6-2/TRBV6-3
TGTGCCAGCAGCCAGGCTTTAACGCAGTATTTT
CASSQALTQYF
>.|TRBJ1-5|TRBV30
TGTGCCTGGAGTGAGGGGGTGAATCAGCCCCAGCATTTT
CAWSEGVNQPQHF
>.|TRBJ2-1|TRBV24-1
TGTGCCACCAGTGATCCCCAGCGGGTTCTCTACAATGAGCAGTTCTTC
CATSDPQRVLYNEQFF
>.|TRBJ1-1|TRBV5-1
TGCGCCAGCAGCCCGGAGGGGTATATGAGATTTGAAGCTTTCTTT
CASSPEGYMRFEAFF
>.|TRBJ1-6|TRBV19
TGTGCCAGTAGGCTTTGGGCAGGGTTGAATTCACCCCTCCACTTT
CASRLWAGLNSPLHF
>.|TRBJ1-2|TRBV2
TGTGCCAGCACCCAACGCGGCGTAGGATACTATGGCTACACCTTC
CASTQRGVGYYGYTF
>.|TRBJ2-2|TRBV24-1
TGTGCCACCAGTGATCAGGGGCCCCGGGACACCGGGGAGCTGTTTTTT
CATSDQGPRDTGELFF
>TRBD1|TRBJ1-2|TRBV19
TGTGCCAGTAGCCCTAGGACAGGGGAGGGCTATGGCTACACCTTC
CASSPRTGEGYGYTF